These 31 T cell receptor beta chains were sequenced from one sample in a study of blood T cell repertoires in COVID-19. Here immunoSEQ multiplex PCR was the method, and the copy in TCRdb shows in-frame clones only, minus some. Of around 250,000 clones in the sample, approximately 84% were seen once. The sample taken for sequencing was PBMCs or T cells enriched from blood (not recorded which). These receptors originate from a man in his forties who had recovered from COVID-19.

The rearrangement uses TRBV7-2 and TRBJ1-4; D might be TRBD1 (5 bases). Trimming pared 3 bases from V and 7 bases from J, leaving 12 bases between. This CDR3 is built from 14 residues. Germline loops: CDR1 SGHTA, CDR2 FQGNSA. CDR3 residues: CASSFALGGEKLFF. CDR3 coding DNA: TGTGCCAGCAGCTTCGCCCTCGGGGGTGAAAAACTGTTTTTT.

The V and J genes are TRBV4-1 and TRBJ1-5; tentative D call: TRBD1 (6 bases). The CDR3 runs 12 residues. Germline CDR1 is MGHRA and CDR2 is YSYEKL. V lost 7 bases to trimming and J lost 10 bases, with 14 bases between them. The CDR3 loop reads CASKGVVGPQHF. As DNA, the CDR3 is TGCGCCAGCAAGGGGGTGGTTGGCCCCCAGCATTTT.

This clone came up a few times. One junction end disagrees with the germline gene, perhaps due to a read error. CDR3 bases: TGTGCCAGCAGTGAAGGTTCGTTGCTAGACCCAGACTTC. It translates to CASSEGSLLDPDF. The genes are TRBV2 and TRBJ2-7; D is undetermined. The CDR3 extends over 13 amino acids. The germline CDR1 and CDR2 sequences are SNHLY and FYNNEI.

The rearrangement uses TRBV3-1 (or the pseudogene TRBV3-2) and TRBJ1-5; D is possibly TRBD1 (5 bases). CDR1 and CDR2 (germline): LGHDT, YNNKEL (reference sequence). Trimming took off 4 bases at V and 9 bases at J, with 25 bases between the two ends. The CDR3 has 17 amino acids. This chain's CDR3 is CASSPGGRRGVEGPQHF. DNA for the CDR3: TGTGCCAGCAGCCCCGGGGGAAGAAGGGGCGTCGAAGGGCCCCAGCATTTT.

This chain joins TRBV5-1 and TRBJ2-7, with 7 bases lining up with TRBD2. Trimming cost V 4 bases and J 2 bases; bases outside gene matches: 9. The CDR3 has 15 residues. Germline assignment: CDR1 SGHRS and CDR2 YFSETQ. CDR3 protein: CASSHGLADAYEQYF. The CDR3 coding sequence is TGCGCCAGCAGCCACGGCCTAGCGGACGCCTACGAGCAGTACTTC.

This clone has a single count. The V gene is TRBV9, the J gene TRBJ2-7; 8 positions match TRBD1. CDR1 is SGDLS, CDR2 YYNGEE, per germline. Trimming at V came to 4 bases and at J to 4 bases, leaving 13 bases not matched to a gene. The CDR3 has 16 amino acids. The CDR3 here is CASSPLGGQEVYEQYF. The CDR3 region has the DNA TGTGCCAGCAGCCCCCTTGGGGGACAGGAGGTTTACGAGCAGTACTTC. Full variable domain (remainder filled in from reference TRBV9 and TRBJ2-7): DSGVTQTPKHLITATGQRVTLRCSPRSGDLSVYWYQQSLDQGLQFLIQYYNGEERAKGNILERFSAQQFPDLHSELNLSSLELGDSALYFCASSPLGGQEVYEQYFGPGTRLTVT.

The chain uses TRBV18 and TRBJ1-2; TRBD1 matches at 9 bases. The CDR3 spans 15 residues. Germline assignment: CDR1 KGHSH and CDR2 LQKENI. The trim removed 6 bases at V and 3 bases at J, leaving 8 bases unmatched. This chain's CDR3 is CASSPETGGDYGYTF. The CDR3, as DNA: TGTGCCAGCTCCCCCGAGACAGGGGGTGACTATGGCTACACCTTC.

The chain couples TRBV7-9 to TRBJ1-2; 10 nucleotides agree with TRBD1. CDR1 and CDR2 from the germline V gene are SEHNR and FQNEAQ (reference sequence). This CDR3 is 14 amino acids long. Trimming at V came to 0 bases and at J to 6 bases, leaving 1 base not matched to a gene. CDR3 DNA: TGTGCCAGCAGCTTAGCCGGGACAGGGGATGGCTACACCTTC. Residues: CASSLAGTGDGYTF.

V usage is TRBV28 and J usage is TRBJ2-7; 9 nucleotides align to TRBD1. Germline values: CDR1 MDHEN, CDR2 SYDVKM. The CDR3 totals 15 residues. V lost 7 bases and J lost 5; bases outside the gene matches: 12. CDR3 protein: CASNTPGQGAHEQYF. For the CDR3, the DNA is TGTGCCAGCAATACGCCGGGACAGGGTGCCCACGAGCAGTACTTC.

The rearrangement links TRBV30 to TRBJ1-2; D uncertain. The length of the CDR3 is 12 residues. CDR1 and CDR2 (germline): GTSNPN, SVGIG (reference sequence). Trimming took 2 bases from V and 2 from J, leaving 6 bases between them. In nucleotides, the CDR3 is TGTGCCTGGAGTCCGGGGAACTATGGCTACACCTTC. Translated: CAWSPGNYGYTF.

CDR3 bases: TGTGCCAGCAGCCCGTACCCTAGCGGGACAGGGGTTATGAACACTGAAGCTTTCTTT. Protein: CASSPYPSGTGVMNTEAFF. The chain uses TRBV5-4 and TRBJ1-1; 10 nucleotides agree with TRBD1. There are 19 residues in the CDR3. CDR1 and CDR2 (germline): SGHNT, YYREEE (reference sequence). Trimming removed 4 bases from V and 0 bases from J; junction bases left unmatched: 15.

V usage is TRBV16 and J usage is TRBJ2-5; D gene unclear. Per germline, CDR1 KGHSY and CDR2 FQNENV. This CDR3 spans 12 amino acids. V shed 4 bases and J shed 0 bases, with 3 bases lying between them. Here the CDR3 reads CASSPNQETQYF. The CDR3 nucleotides are TGTGCCAGCAGCCCCAACCAAGAGACCCAGTACTTC.

J is TRBJ1-5 and V is TRBV28, with D possibly matching TRBD1 (5 bases). Germline values: CDR1 MDHEN, CDR2 SYDVKM. There are 13 residues in the CDR3. Deletions cut 3 bases from V and 11 bases from J, with 14 bases between. CDR3 sequence: CASSLQGAPSQHF. The CDR3 DNA reads as TGTGCCAGCAGTTTGCAGGGCGCTCCTTCCCAGCATTTT.

V usage is TRBV6-5 and J usage is TRBJ2-7; D uncertain. There are 13 residues in the CDR3. V lost 6 bases to trimming and J lost 2 bases, with 11 bases between them. Germline values: CDR1 MNHEY, CDR2 SVGAGI. In DNA, the CDR3 is TGTGCCAGCAGAAGTACAAGTGCCTACGAGCAGTACTTC. Translation: CASRSTSAYEQYF.

V usage is TRBV30 and J usage is TRBJ2-2; 9 positions match TRBD1. CDR1 GTSNPN and CDR2 SVGIG come from the germline V gene (reference sequence). V lost 3 bases and J lost 4; bases outside the gene matches: 9. There are 16 residues in the CDR3. The CDR3 loop reads CAWRGQGSGGTGELFF. The CDR3 bases are TGTGCCTGGAGGGGACAGGGTTCTGGGGGCACCGGGGAGCTGTTTTTT.

The chain employs TRBV27 and TRBJ1-5, with 7 bases fitting TRBD1. V lost 3 bases and J lost 6; bases outside the gene matches: 2. This CDR3 spans 13 amino acids. Germline CDR1 reads MNHEY; CDR2 reads SMNVEV (reference sequence). The CDR3: CASSFQGGQPQHF. Written as DNA, the CDR3 is TGTGCCAGCAGTTTCCAGGGGGGTCAGCCCCAGCATTTT.

The V and J genes are TRBV2 and TRBJ1-1; D perhaps matches TRBD1 (6 bases). The CDR3 is 13 residues long. Trimming pared 6 bases from V and 2 bases from J, leaving 10 bases between. The germline CDR1 and CDR2 sequences are SNHLY and FYNNEI. The CDR3 DNA is TGTGCCAGCAGCGAGGACAGAAACACTGAAGCTTTCTTT. It translates to CASSEDRNTEAFF. Full variable domain (rest looked up from reference TRBV2 and TRBJ1-1): EPEVTQTPSHQVTQMGQEVILRCVPISNHLYFYWYRQILGQKVEFLVSFYNNEISEKSEIFDDQFSVERPDGSNFTLKIRSTKLEDSAMYFCASSEDRNTEAFFGQGTRLTVV.

This clone was seen once. The chain has TRBV7-9 and TRBJ2-3, with TRBD2 matching 7 bases. This CDR3 contains 15 residues. The V gene's germline CDR1 is SEHNR and CDR2 FQNEAQ (reference sequence). The trim removed 3 bases at V and 3 bases at J, leaving 6 bases unmatched. CDR3: CASSFPQGGTDTQYF. CDR3 coding DNA: TGTGCCAGCAGCTTCCCCCAGGGAGGGACAGATACGCAGTATTTT.

The rearrangement links TRBV7-3 to TRBJ2-1, with 7 bases fitting TRBD2. Germline CDR1 SGHTA, CDR2 FQGTGA. The V segment lost 0 bases and the J segment 4 bases; nucleotides outside the gene matches: 6. The CDR3 consists of 16 residues. The CDR3 region is CASSLTSGEGYNEQFF. CDR3 in DNA: TGTGCCAGCAGCTTAACGTCGGGGGAGGGGTACAATGAGCAGTTCTTC.

The chain is built from TRBV2 and TRBJ1-6; D call uncertain. Germline CDR1 SNHLY, CDR2 FYNNEI. The CDR3 covers 14 residues. V was pared by 2 bases and J by 7 bases, with 9 bases between. The CDR3 protein is CASSENSRNSPLHF. The CDR3 DNA follows: TGTGCCAGCAGTGAAAATTCCAGGAATTCACCCCTCCACTTT.

This clone was observed at least ten times. The genes are TRBV28 and TRBJ1-1; D is undetermined. Between the trimmed V and J ends, which lost 4 bases and 3 bases, there was a span of 15 bases. Germline lookup yields CDR1 MDHEN and CDR2 SYDVKM. There are 15 residues in the CDR3. The DNA for the CDR3 is TGTGCCAGCAGTTCCCCGGGAAGGGCGGACACTGAAGCTTTCTTT. Protein sequence: CASSSPGRADTEAFF.

The genes are TRBV28 and TRBJ1-1; weak D call: TRBD1 (6 bases). CDR1 is MDHEN, CDR2 SYDVKM, per germline. Trimming took off 7 bases at V and 0 bases at J, with 12 bases between the two ends. The CDR3 consists of 14 residues. As DNA, the CDR3 is TGTGCCAGCAACCTCGGACAGTTGAACACTGAAGCTTTCTTT. Protein product: CASNLGQLNTEAFF.

V gene TRBV7-6 combines with J gene TRBJ1-4; 10 bases are shared with TRBD1. CDR1 SGHVS and CDR2 FNYEAQ come from the germline V gene. This CDR3 comprises 15 residues. V shed 6 bases, J shed 7 bases, and the junction held 8 bases outside the gene matches. The CDR3 protein is CASRGQGTVREKLFF. For the CDR3, the DNA is TGTGCCAGCAGGGGACAGGGGACGGTGCGTGAAAAACTGTTTTTT.

The rearrangement joins TRBV7-2 to TRBJ1-2; D might be TRBD1 (5 bases). V lost 5 bases, J lost 4 bases, and 11 bases lay in between. This CDR3 has 13 residues. In germline, CDR1 is SGHTA, CDR2 FQGNSA. In DNA, the CDR3 is TGTGCCAGCAGCCAGGGCCCCAGCTATGGCTACACCTTC. This encodes CASSQGPSYGYTF.

The J gene is TRBJ2-3, the V gene TRBV10-1, with TRBD2 as a possible D gene (6 bases). Germline V gene data show CDR1 as WNHNN and CDR2 as SYGVQD (reference sequence). This CDR3 is 13 amino acids long. Trimming shortened V by 4 bases and J by 4 bases, and 9 bases separated the two germline ends. The CDR3, as DNA: TGCGCCAGCAGTGGAACGGGGGCAGATACGCAGTATTTT. Translating it yields CASSGTGADTQYF.

This chain connects TRBV2 to TRBJ1-6, with unresolved D. The CDR3 consists of 15 residues. Germline V CDR1 and CDR2: SNHLY, FYNNEI. Trimming shortened V by 5 bases and J by 0 bases, and 8 bases separated the two germline ends. The CDR3 here is CASSPESSYNSPLHF. The CDR3 region has the DNA TGTGCCAGCAGTCCCGAGAGCTCCTATAATTCACCCCTCCACTTT.

The CDR3 region is CASSPGQGHQPQHF. CDR3 sequence (DNA): TGTGCCAGCAGCCCGGGACAGGGCCACCAGCCCCAGCATTTT. The chain links TRBV7-2 to TRBJ1-5; 9 positions agree with TRBD1. The CDR3 loop spans 14 amino acids. Germline CDR1 and CDR2: SGHTA and FQGNSA. V shed 5 bases, J shed 7 bases, and the junction held 6 bases outside the gene matches.

Of note for this clone: Other nucleotide sequences in the sample specify the same CDR3. The chain carries TRBV29-1 and TRBJ1-1; 7 positions agree with TRBD1. The CDR3 spans 13 residues. After removal of 2 bases from V and 1 base from J, the junction contained 1 base not matched to a gene. In germline, CDR1 is SQVTM, CDR2 ANQGSEA. Written as DNA, the CDR3 is TGCAGCGTTGAAAGGGACAGGAACACTGAAGCTTTCTTT. This sequence encodes CSVERDRNTEAFF.

DNA for the CDR3: TGTGCCAGCAGCTTGATTTTGCTAGTGGAGACCCAGTACTTC. It specifies CASSLILLVETQYF. The chain employs TRBV5-5 and TRBJ2-5; D unresolved. V lost 1 base and J lost 5, with 12 bases in between. Germline CDR1 reads SGHKS; CDR2 reads YYEKEE (reference sequence). The CDR3 consists of 14 residues.

The chain employs TRBV27 and TRBJ1-2; TRBD1 aligns across 8 bases. This CDR3 contains 14 residues. The ends lost 5 bases at V and 8 bases at J; junction bases unmatched: 10. Germline-derived CDR1 and CDR2 are MNHEY and SMNVEV (reference sequence). CDR3 in amino acids: CASSPLAGGEGYTF. The CDR3 DNA reads TGTGCCAGCAGTCCTCTGGCAGGGGGCGAAGGCTACACCTTC.

This clone occurred once. This chain joins TRBV5-5 and TRBJ2-7, with D tentatively TRBD1 (6 bases). The germline V gene encodes CDR1 SGHKS and CDR2 YYEKEE (reference sequence). Trimming pared 3 bases from V and 3 bases from J, leaving 13 bases between. CDR3 length: 14 amino acids. CDR3 residues: CASSSHSDSYEQYF. The CDR3 DNA sequence: TGTGCCAGCAGCTCTCACTCGGACAGCTACGAGCAGTACTTC.